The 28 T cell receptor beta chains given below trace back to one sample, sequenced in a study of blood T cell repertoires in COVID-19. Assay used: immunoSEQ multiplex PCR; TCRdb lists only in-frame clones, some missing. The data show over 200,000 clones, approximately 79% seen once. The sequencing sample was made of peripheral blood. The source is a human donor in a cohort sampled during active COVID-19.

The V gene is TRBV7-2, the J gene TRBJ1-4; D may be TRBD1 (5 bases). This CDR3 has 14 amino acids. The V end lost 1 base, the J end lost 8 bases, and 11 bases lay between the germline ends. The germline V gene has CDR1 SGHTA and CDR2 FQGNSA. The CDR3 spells CASSLGRAGEKLFF. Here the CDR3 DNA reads TGTGCCAGCAGCTTAGGCAGGGCCGGCGAAAAACTGTTTTTT.

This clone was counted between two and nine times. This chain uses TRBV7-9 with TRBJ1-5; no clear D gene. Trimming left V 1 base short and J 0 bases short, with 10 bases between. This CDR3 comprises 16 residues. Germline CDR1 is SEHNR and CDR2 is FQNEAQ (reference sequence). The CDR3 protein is CASSLGHEISNQPQHF. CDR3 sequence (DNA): TGTGCCAGCAGCTTAGGACATGAGATTAGCAATCAGCCCCAGCATTTT.

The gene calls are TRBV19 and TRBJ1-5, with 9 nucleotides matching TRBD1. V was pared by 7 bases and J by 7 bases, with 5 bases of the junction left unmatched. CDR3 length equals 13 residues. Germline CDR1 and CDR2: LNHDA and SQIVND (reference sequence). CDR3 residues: CASTRDRAQPQHF. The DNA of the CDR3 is TGTGCCAGTACCCGGGACAGGGCACAGCCCCAGCATTTT. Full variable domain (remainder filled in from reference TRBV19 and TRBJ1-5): DGGITQSPKYLFRKEGQNVTLSCEQNLNHDAMYWYRQDPGQGLRLIYYSQIVNDFQKGDIAEGYSVSREKKESFPLTVTSAQKNPTAFYLCASTRDRAQPQHFGDGTRLSIL.

CDR3 bases: TGTGCCAGCAGTTACCGAGGCTCCAGCTCCTACGAGCAGTACTTC. Encoded protein: CASSYRGSSSYEQYF. This rearrangement joins TRBV6-2 or TRBV6-3 to TRBJ2-7; D unclear. V was pared by 2 bases and J by 0 bases, with 11 bases between. This CDR3 contains 15 residues. Germline V gene sequence: CDR1 MNHEY, CDR2 SVGEGT.

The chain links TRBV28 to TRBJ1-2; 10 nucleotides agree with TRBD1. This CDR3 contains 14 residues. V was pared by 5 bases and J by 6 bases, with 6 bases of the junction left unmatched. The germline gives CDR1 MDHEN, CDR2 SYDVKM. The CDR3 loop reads CASSVGQGRDGYTF. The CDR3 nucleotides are TGTGCCAGCAGTGTGGGACAGGGGAGGGATGGCTACACCTTC.

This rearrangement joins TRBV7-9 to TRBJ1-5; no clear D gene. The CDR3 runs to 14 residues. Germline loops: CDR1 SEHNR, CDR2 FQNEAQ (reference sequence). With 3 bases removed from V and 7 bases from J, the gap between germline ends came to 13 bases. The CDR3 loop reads CASSFGEGNQPQHF. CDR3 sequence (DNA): TGTGCCAGCAGCTTCGGGGAGGGAAACCAGCCCCAGCATTTT.

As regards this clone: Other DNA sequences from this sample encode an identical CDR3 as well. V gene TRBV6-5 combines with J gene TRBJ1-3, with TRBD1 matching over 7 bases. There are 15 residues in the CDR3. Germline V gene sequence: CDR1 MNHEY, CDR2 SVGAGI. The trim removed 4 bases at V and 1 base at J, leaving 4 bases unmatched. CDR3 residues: CASSFDRASGNTIYF. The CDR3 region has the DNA TGTGCCAGCAGTTTCGACAGGGCTTCTGGAAACACCATATATTTT.

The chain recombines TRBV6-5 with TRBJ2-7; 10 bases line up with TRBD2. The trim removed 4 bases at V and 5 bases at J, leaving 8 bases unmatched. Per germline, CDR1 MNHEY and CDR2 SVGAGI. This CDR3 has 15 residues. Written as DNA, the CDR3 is TGTGCCAGCAGTTCTCTAGCGGGAGTGGTGGACGAGCAGTACTTC. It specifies CASSSLAGVVDEQYF.

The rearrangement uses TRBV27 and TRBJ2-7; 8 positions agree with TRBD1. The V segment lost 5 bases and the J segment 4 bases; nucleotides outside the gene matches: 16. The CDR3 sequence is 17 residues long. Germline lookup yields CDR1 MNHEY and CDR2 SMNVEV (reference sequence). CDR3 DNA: TGTGCCAGCAGTCCACGACCCCCTCAGGGGGCCGCGTACGAGCAGTACTTC. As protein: CASSPRPPQGAAYEQYF.

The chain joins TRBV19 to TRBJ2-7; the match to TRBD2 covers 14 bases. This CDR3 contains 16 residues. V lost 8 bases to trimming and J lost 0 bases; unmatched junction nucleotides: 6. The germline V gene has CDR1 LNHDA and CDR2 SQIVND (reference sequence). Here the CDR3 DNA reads TGTGCCAGTGCGTGGACTAGCGGGAGGAGCTCCTACGAGCAGTACTTC. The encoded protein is CASAWTSGRSSYEQYF.

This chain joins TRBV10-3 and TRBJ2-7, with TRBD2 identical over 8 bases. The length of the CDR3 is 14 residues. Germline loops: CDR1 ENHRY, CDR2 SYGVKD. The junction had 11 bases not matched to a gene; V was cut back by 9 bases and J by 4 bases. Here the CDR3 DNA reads TGTGCCATACGGGCGAGCGGGAGTAGTTACGAGCAGTACTTC. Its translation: CAIRASGSSYEQYF.

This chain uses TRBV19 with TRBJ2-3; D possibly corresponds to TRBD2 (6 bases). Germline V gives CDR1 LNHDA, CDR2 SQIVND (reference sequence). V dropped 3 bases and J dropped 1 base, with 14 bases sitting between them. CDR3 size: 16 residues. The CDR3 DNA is TGTGCCAGTAGTATCTGGCGGGAATGGGGCACAGATACGCAGTATTTT. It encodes CASSIWREWGTDTQYF. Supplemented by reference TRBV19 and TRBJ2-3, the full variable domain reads DGGITQSPKYLFRKEGQNVTLSCEQNLNHDAMYWYRQDPGQGLRLIYYSQIVNDFQKGDIAEGYSVSREKKESFPLTVTSAQKNPTAFYLCASSIWREWGTDTQYFGPGTRLTVL.

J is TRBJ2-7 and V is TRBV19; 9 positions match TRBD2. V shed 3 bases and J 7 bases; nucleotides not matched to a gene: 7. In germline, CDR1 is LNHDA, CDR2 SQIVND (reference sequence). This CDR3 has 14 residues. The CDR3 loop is CASSMVAGVAEQYF. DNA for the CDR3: TGTGCCAGTAGTATGGTAGCGGGAGTGGCGGAGCAGTACTTC.

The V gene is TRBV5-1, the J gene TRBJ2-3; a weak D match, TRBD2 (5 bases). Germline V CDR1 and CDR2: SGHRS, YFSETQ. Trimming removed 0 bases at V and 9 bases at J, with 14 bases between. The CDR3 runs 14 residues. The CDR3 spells CASSLGGGRETQYF. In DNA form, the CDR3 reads TGCGCCAGCAGCTTGGGCGGTGGAAGGGAGACGCAGTATTTT. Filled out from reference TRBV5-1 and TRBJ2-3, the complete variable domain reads KAGVTQTPRYLIKTRGQQVTLSCSPISGHRSVSWYQQTPGQGLQFLFEYFSETQRNKGNFPGRFSGRQFSNSRSEMNVSTLELGDSALYLCASSLGGGRETQYFGPGTRLTVL.

CDR3: CASSLAGKETQYF. CDR3 sequence (DNA): TGCGCCAGCAGCTTGGCAGGGAAAGAGACCCAGTACTTC. This chain joins TRBV5-1 and TRBJ2-5, with a weak D call TRBD1 (5 bases). Between the trimmed V and J ends, which lost 0 bases and 3 bases, there was a span of 6 bases. The germline CDR1 and CDR2 sequences are SGHRS and YFSETQ. The CDR3 has 13 amino acids.

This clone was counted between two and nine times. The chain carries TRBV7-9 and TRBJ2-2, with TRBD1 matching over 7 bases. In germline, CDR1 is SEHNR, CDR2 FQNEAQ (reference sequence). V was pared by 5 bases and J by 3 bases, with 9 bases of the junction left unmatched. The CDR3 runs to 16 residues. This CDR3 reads CASSPRRDSYTGELFF. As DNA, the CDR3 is TGTGCCAGCAGCCCGAGAAGGGACAGCTACACCGGGGAGCTGTTTTTT.

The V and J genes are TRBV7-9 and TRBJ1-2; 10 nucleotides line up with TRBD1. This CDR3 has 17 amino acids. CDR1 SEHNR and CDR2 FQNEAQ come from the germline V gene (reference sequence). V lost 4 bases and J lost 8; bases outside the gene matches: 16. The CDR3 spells CASSSPRDRGKEEGYTF. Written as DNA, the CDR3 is TGTGCCAGCAGCTCTCCCCGGGACAGGGGAAAAGAGGAGGGCTACACCTTC.

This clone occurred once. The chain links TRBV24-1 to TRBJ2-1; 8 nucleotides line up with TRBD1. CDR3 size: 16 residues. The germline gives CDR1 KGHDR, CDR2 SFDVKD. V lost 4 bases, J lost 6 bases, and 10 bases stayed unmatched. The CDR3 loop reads CATSDTDRGGGNEQFF. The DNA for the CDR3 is TGTGCCACCAGTGACACAGACAGGGGAGGTGGCAATGAGCAGTTCTTC.

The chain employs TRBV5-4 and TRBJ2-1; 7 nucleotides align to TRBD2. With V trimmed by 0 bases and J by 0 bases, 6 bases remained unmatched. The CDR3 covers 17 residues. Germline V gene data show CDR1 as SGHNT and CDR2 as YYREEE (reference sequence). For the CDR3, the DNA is TGTGCCAGCAGCTTGGAACTAGCGCCAAGCTCCTACAATGAGCAGTTCTTC. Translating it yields CASSLELAPSSYNEQFF. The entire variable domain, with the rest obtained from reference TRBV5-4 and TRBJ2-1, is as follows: ETGVTQSPTHLIKTRGQQVTLRCSSQSGHNTVSWYQQALGQGPQFIFQYYREEENGRGNFPPRFSGLQFPNYSSELNVNALELDDSALYLCASSLELAPSSYNEQFFGPGTRLTVL.

As DNA, the CDR3 is TGTGCCAGCAGCTCCCGTGGCGGTAATTCACCCCTCCACTTT. Translating it yields CASSSRGGNSPLHF. The chain combines TRBV6-5 with TRBJ1-6; no clear D gene. Germline CDR1 reads MNHEY; CDR2 reads SVGAGI. V was pared by 6 bases and J by 6 bases, with 12 bases between. This CDR3 contains 14 residues.

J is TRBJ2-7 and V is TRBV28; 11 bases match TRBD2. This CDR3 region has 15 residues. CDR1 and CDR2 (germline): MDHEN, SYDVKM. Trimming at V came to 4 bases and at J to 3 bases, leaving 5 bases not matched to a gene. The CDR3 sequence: CASSSPTSGSYEQYF. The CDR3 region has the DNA TGTGCCAGCAGTTCGCCAACTAGCGGGAGCTACGAGCAGTACTTC.

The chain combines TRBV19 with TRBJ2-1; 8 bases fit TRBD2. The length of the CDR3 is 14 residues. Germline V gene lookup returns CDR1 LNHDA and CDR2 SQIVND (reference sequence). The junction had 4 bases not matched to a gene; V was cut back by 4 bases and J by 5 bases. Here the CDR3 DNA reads TGTGCCAGTAGTACTCCGGGAGGGGACAATGAGCAGTTCTTC. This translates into CASSTPGGDNEQFF.

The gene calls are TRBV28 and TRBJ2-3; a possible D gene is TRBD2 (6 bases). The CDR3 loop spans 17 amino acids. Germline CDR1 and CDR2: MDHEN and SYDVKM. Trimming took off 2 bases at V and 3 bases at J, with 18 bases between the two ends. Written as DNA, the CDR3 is TGTGCCAGCAGTTTACTTTTAGCCGCGGAGGGGACAGATACGCAGTATTTT. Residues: CASSLLLAAEGTDTQYF.

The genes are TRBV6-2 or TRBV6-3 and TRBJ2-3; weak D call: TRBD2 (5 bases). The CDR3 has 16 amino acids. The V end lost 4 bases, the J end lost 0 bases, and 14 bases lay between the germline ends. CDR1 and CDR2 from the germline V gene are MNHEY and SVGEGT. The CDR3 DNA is TGTGCCAGCAGTTTGAGGGAGCCGTCAAGCACAGATACGCAGTATTTT. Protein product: CASSLREPSSTDTQYF.

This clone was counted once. Here the CDR3 DNA reads TGTGCCAGCATAAACCGGGACAGGGGCCGACCAACTAGCAATCAGCCCCAGCATTTT. Translating it yields CASINRDRGRPTSNQPQHF. The chain has TRBV28 and TRBJ1-5, with TRBD1 matching over 10 bases. Germline V gene lookup returns CDR1 MDHEN and CDR2 SYDVKM. The CDR3 totals 19 residues. Unmatched junction bases numbered 15, after V lost 7 bases and J lost 0 bases. Based on the CDR3 plus reference TRBV28 and TRBJ1-5, the full variable domain is DVKVTQSSRYLVKRTGEKVFLECVQDMDHENMFWYRQDPGLGLRLIYFSYDVKMKEKGDIPEGYSVSREKKERFSLILESASTNQTSMYLCASINRDRGRPTSNQPQHFGDGTRLSIL.

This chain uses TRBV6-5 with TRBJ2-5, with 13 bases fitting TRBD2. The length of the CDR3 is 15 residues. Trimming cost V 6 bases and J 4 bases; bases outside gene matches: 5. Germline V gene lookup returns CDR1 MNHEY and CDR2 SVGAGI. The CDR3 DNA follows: TGTGCCAGCAGGAGGGGACTAGCGGGAACAGAGACCCAGTACTTC. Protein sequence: CASRRGLAGTETQYF.

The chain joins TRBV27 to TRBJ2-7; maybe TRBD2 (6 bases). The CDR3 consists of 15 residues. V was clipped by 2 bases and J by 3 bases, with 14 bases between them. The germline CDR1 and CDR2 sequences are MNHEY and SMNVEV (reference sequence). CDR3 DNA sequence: TGTGCCAGCAGTTTAAGGGCGGAGGGTCTCTACGAGCAGTACTTC. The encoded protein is CASSLRAEGLYEQYF.

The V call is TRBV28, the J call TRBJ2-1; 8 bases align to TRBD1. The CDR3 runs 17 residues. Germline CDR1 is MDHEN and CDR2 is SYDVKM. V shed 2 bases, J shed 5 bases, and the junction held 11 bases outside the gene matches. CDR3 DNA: TGTGCCAGCAGTTTACCTCCCAGACAGGGGCGCCACAATGAGCAGTTCTTC. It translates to CASSLPPRQGRHNEQFF.